These T cell receptor beta chains were read from a single sample in a study of control samples from healthy donors and cancer patients. Sequencing used immunoSEQ multiplex PCR; TCRdb keeps in-frame clones, though not all of them. The sample yields tens of thousands of clones, around 75% seen once. Specimen: formalin-fixed, paraffin-embedded tissue. Receptors were obtained from a male donor with melanoma. Both conserved end residues are part of each CDR3. A D gene is named only where the DNA matches it firmly. The size field is filled for only some rows; it gives once, few, many or a size class.

V gene: TRBV10-3
J gene: TRBJ2-1
clone size: .
D gene: .
CDR3 DNA: TGTGCCATCAGTGAGTTTCCTAGTTTGAATGAGCAGTTCTTC
CDR3 protein: CAISEFPSLNEQFF

V gene: TRBV6-5
J gene: TRBJ1-1
clone size: .
D gene: TRBD1
CDR3 DNA: TGTGCCAGCAGTTACCGGACAGGGGGCGTGAACACTGAAGCTTTCTTT
CDR3 protein: CASSYRTGGVNTEAFF

V gene: TRBV11-2
J gene: TRBJ1-3
clone size: few
D gene: .
CDR3 DNA: TGTGCCAGCACCCCCATGGGGGTCGGAAACACCATATATTTT
CDR3 protein: CASTPMGVGNTIYF

V gene: TRBV2
J gene: TRBJ1-1
clone size: .
D gene: .
CDR3 DNA: TGTGCCAGCAGTCAGGTCAGGGGAACGGGGATATCAACTGAAGCTTTCTTT
CDR3 protein: CASSQVRGTGISTEAFF

V gene: TRBV6-2/TRBV6-3
J gene: TRBJ2-7
clone size: .
D gene: .
CDR3 DNA: TGTGCCAGCAGTTACTTGGGGAGCGAGCAGTACTTC
CDR3 protein: CASSYLGSEQYF

V gene: TRBV27
J gene: TRBJ2-7
clone size: .
D gene: .
CDR3 DNA: TGTGCCAGCAGTTTAGGGGCAAGGGGCGAGCAGTACTTC
CDR3 protein: CASSLGARGEQYF

V gene: TRBV30
J gene: TRBJ1-1
clone size: .
D gene: TRBD1
CDR3 DNA: TGTGCCTGGAGTGTCCGCCCAGGGGGGGACACTGAAGCTTTCTTT
CDR3 protein: CAWSVRPGGDTEAFF

V gene: TRBV6-5
J gene: TRBJ1-2
clone size: .
D gene: .
CDR3 DNA: TGTGCCAGCAGTTACGGGGGGCAGCCTTATGGCTACACCTTC
CDR3 protein: CASSYGGQPYGYTF

V gene: TRBV5-6
J gene: TRBJ2-5
clone size: .
D gene: .
CDR3 DNA: TGTGCCAGCAGCGATCAAAACAGGGAGACCCAGTACTTC
CDR3 protein: CASSDQNRETQYF

V gene: TRBV6-5
J gene: TRBJ2-7
clone size: .
D gene: .
CDR3 DNA: TGTGCCAGCTCGCCACGAGCAGGGTTCAACGAGCAGTACTTC
CDR3 protein: CASSPRAGFNEQYF

V gene: TRBV29-1
J gene: TRBJ1-2
clone size: few
D gene: .
CDR3 DNA: TGCAGCGTTGAGGCGGCCAGGGCTTCGGGTGGCTACACCTTC
CDR3 protein: CSVEAARASGGYTF

V gene: TRBV5-1
J gene: TRBJ2-1
clone size: .
D gene: TRBD2
CDR3 DNA: TGCGCCAGCAGCCCCGGACTAGCGGGAGGGCCTTGGTCCTACAATGAGCAGTTCTTC
CDR3 protein: CASSPGLAGGPWSYNEQFF

V gene: TRBV6-5
J gene: TRBJ2-7
clone size: .
D gene: TRBD1
CDR3 DNA: TGTGCCAGCAGGACCGCCGGACAGGGGGGGAGCGAGCAGTACTTC
CDR3 protein: CASRTAGQGGSEQYF

V gene: TRBV28
J gene: TRBJ1-1
clone size: .
D gene: .
CDR3 DNA: TGTGCCAGCAGTGGACCGACTATCTCCCCTTTCTTT
CDR3 protein: CASSGPTISPFF

V gene: TRBV19
J gene: TRBJ2-4
clone size: large
D gene: TRBD2
CDR3 DNA: TGTGCCAGTAGCACGGGAGGGTCCCTTGGGGACATTCAGTACTTC
CDR3 protein: CASSTGGSLGDIQYF

V gene: TRBV3-1/TRBV3-2
J gene: TRBJ1-6
clone size: once
D gene: .
CDR3 DNA: TGTGCCAGCAGCCCAGTTGAGAATTCACCCCTCCACTTT
CDR3 protein: CASSPVENSPLHF

V gene: TRBV7-9
J gene: TRBJ1-1
clone size: medium-sized
D gene: .
CDR3 DNA: TGTGCCGGCAGCCTAATCGGGGGTAACACTGAAGCTTTCTTT
CDR3 protein: CAGSLIGGNTEAFF

V gene: TRBV24-1
J gene: TRBJ1-4
clone size: .
D gene: .
CDR3 DNA: TGTGCCACCAGGGTCCCTGGGGAAAAACTGTTTTTT
CDR3 protein: CATRVPGEKLFF

V gene: TRBV6-5
J gene: TRBJ2-7
clone size: .
D gene: .
CDR3 DNA: TGTGCCAGCAGTTCCCGGCCGGGACGAAACTACGAGCAGTACTTC
CDR3 protein: CASSSRPGRNYEQYF

V gene: TRBV7-2
J gene: TRBJ2-1
clone size: .
D gene: .
CDR3 DNA: TGTGCCAGCAGCTTAGGGACTTTGCCAGAGGTGGATGAGCAGTTCTTC
CDR3 protein: CASSLGTLPEVDEQFF

V gene: TRBV14
J gene: TRBJ1-1
clone size: .
D gene: .
CDR3 DNA: TGTGCCAGCAGCCAGAGATCTGGCCGCACTGAAGCTTTCTTT
CDR3 protein: CASSQRSGRTEAFF

V gene: TRBV28
J gene: TRBJ2-7
clone size: .
D gene: TRBD1
CDR3 DNA: TGTGCCAGCAGCCGGACAGGGGAGTACGAGCAGTACTTC
CDR3 protein: CASSRTGEYEQYF

V gene: TRBV5-1
J gene: TRBJ1-1
clone size: many
D gene: TRBD1
CDR3 DNA: TGCGCCAGTGCGGACAGGGGGAGGAGAACTGAAGCTTTCTTT
CDR3 protein: CASADRGRRTEAFF